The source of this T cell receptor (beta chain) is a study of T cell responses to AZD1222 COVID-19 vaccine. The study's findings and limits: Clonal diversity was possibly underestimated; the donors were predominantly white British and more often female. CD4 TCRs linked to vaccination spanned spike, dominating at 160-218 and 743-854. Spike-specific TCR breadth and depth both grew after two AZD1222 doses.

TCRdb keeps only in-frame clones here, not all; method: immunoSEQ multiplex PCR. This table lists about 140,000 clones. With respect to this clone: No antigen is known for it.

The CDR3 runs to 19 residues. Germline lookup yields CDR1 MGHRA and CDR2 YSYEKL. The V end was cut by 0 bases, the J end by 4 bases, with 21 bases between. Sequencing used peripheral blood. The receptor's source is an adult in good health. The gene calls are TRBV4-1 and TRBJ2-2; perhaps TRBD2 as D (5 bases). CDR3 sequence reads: CASSQEGFRTSRPTGELFF. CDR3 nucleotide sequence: TGCGCCAGCAGCCAAGAAGGGTTCCGGACTTCCCGACCCACCGGGGAGCTGTTTTTT.